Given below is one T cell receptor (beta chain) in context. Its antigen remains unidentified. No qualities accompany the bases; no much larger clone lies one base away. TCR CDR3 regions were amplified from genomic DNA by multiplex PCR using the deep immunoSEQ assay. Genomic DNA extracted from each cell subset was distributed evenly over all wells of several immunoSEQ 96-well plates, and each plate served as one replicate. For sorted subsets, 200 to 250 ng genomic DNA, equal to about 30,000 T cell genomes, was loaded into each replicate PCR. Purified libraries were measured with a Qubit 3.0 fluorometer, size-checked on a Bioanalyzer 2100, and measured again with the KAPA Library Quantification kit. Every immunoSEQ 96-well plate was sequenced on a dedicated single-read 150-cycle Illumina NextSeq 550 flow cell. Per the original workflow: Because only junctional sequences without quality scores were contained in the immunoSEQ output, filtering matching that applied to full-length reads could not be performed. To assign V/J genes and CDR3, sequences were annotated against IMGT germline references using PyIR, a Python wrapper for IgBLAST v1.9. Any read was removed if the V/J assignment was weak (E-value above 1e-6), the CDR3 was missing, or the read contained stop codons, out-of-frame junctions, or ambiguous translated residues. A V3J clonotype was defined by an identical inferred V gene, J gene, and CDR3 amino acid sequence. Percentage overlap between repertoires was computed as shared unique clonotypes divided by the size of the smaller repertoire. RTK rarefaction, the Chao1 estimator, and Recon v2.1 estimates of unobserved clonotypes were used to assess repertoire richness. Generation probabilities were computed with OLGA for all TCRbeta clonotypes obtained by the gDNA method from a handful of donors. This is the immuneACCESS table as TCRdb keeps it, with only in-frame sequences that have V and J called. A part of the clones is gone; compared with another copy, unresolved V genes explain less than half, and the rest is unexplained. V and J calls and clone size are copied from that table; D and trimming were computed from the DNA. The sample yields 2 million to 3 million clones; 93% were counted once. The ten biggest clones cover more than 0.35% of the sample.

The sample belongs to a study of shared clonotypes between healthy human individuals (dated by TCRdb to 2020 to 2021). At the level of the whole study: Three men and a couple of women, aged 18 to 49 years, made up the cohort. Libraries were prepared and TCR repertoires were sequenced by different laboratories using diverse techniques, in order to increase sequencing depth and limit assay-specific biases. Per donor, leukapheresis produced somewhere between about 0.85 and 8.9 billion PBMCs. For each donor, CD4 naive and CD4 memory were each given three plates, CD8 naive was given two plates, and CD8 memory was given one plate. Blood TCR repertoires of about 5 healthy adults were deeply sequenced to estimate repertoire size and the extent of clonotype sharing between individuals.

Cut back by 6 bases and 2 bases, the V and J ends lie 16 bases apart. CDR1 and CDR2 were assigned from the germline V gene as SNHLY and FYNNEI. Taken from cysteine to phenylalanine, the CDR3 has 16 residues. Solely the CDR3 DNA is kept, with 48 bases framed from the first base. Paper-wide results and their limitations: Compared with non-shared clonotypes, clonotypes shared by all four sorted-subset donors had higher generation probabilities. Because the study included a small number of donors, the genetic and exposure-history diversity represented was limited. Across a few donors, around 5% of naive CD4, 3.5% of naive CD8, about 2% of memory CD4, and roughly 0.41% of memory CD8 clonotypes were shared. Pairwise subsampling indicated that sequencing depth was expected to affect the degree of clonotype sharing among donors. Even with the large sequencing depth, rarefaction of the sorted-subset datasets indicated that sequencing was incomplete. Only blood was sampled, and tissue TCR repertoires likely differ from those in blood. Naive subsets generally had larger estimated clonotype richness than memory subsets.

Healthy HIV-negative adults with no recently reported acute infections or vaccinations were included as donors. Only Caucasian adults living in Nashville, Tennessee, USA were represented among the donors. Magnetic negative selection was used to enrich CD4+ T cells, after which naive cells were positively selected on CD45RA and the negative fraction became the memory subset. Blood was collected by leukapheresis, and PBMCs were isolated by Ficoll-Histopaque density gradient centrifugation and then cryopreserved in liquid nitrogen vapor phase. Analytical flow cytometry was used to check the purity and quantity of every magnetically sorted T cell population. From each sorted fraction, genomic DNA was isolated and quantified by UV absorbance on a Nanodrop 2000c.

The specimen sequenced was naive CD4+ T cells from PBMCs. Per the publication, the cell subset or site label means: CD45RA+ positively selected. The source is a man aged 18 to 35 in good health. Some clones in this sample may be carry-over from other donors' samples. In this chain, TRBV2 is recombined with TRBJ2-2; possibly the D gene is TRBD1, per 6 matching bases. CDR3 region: CASRFSGTPNTGELFF. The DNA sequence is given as TGTGCCAGCAGGTTCTCCGGGACACCTAACACCGGGGAGCTGTTTTTT. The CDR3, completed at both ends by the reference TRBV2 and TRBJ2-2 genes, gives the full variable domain EPEVTQTPSHQVTQMGQEVILRCVPISNHLYFYWYRQILGQKVEFLVSFYNNEISEKSEIFDDQFSVERPDGSNFTLKIRSTKLEDSAMYFCASRFSGTPNTGELFFGEGSRLTVL.